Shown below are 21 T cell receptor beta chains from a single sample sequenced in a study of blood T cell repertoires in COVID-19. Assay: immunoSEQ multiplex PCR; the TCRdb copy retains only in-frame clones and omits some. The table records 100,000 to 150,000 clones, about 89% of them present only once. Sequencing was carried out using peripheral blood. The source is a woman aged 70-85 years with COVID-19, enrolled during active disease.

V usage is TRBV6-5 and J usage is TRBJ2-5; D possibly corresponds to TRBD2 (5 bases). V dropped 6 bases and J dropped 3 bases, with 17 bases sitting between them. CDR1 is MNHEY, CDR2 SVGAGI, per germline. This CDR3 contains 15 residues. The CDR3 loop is CASRADFPKKETQYF. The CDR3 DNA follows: TGTGCCAGCAGGGCGGACTTTCCGAAAAAAGAGACCCAGTACTTC.

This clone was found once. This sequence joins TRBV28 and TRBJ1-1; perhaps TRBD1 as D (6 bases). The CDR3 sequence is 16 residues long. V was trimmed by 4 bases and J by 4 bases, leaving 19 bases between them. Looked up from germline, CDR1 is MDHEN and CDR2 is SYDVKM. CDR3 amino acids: CASSSSPRGRGTEAFF. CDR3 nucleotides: TGTGCCAGCAGTTCCTCCCCCAGGGGACGGGGCACTGAAGCTTTCTTT.

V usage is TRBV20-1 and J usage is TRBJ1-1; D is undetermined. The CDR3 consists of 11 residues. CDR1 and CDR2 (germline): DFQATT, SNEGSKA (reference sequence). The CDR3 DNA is TGCAGGACAAATAGGAACACTGAAGCTTTCTTT. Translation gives CRTNRNTEAFF.

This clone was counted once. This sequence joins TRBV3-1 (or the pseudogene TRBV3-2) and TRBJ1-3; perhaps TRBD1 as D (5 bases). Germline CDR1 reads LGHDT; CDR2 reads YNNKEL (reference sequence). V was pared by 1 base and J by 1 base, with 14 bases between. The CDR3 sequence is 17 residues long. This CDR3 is CASSQAAVRGSGNTIYF. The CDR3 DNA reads TGTGCCAGCAGCCAAGCTGCCGTAAGGGGATCTGGAAACACCATATATTTT.

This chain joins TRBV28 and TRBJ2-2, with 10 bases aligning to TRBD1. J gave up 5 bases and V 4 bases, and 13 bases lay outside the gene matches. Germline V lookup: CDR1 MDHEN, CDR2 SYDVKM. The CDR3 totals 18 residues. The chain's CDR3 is CASSSPIWDRGNTGELFF. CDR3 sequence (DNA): TGTGCCAGCAGTTCACCCATCTGGGACAGGGGAAATACCGGGGAGCTGTTTTTT. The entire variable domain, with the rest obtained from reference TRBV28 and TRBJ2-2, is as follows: DVKVTQSSRYLVKRTGEKVFLECVQDMDHENMFWYRQDPGLGLRLIYFSYDVKMKEKGDIPEGYSVSREKKERFSLILESASTNQTSMYLCASSSPIWDRGNTGELFFGEGSRLTVL.

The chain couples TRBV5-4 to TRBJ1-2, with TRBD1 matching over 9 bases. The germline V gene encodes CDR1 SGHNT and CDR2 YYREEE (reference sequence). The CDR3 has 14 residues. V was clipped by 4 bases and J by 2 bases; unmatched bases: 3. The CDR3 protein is CASSTGGVNYGYTF. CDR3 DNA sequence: TGTGCCAGCAGCACAGGGGGCGTAAACTATGGCTACACCTTC.

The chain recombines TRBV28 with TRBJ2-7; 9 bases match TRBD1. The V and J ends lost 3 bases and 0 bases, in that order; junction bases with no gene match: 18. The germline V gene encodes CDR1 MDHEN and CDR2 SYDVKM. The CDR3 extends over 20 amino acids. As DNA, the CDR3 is TGTGCCAGCAGTTTCCTGGTGACTCGGGACAGGGCGACCAGCTCCTACGAGCAGTACTTC. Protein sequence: CASSFLVTRDRATSSYEQYF. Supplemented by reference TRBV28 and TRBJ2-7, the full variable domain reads DVKVTQSSRYLVKRTGEKVFLECVQDMDHENMFWYRQDPGLGLRLIYFSYDVKMKEKGDIPEGYSVSREKKERFSLILESASTNQTSMYLCASSFLVTRDRATSSYEQYFGPGTRLTVT.

Written as DNA, the CDR3 is TGCGCCAGCAGTTCACCGGGACTAGCGGGGGGGCTTCCTATAAAAGATACGCAGTATTTT. Translation gives CASSSPGLAGGLPIKDTQYF. The gene calls are TRBV23-1 and TRBJ2-3; 16 positions agree with TRBD2. TRBV23-1 counts as an open reading frame of uncertain function. There are 20 residues in the CDR3. The V gene end was trimmed by 5 bases and the J gene end by 5 bases; junction bases not matched to a gene: 16.

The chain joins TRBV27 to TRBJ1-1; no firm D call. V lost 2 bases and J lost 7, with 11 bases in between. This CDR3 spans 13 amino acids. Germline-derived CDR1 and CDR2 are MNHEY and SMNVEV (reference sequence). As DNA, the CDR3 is TGTGCCAGCAGTTTAAGGAGACTCAATGAAGCTTTCTTT. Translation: CASSLRRLNEAFF.

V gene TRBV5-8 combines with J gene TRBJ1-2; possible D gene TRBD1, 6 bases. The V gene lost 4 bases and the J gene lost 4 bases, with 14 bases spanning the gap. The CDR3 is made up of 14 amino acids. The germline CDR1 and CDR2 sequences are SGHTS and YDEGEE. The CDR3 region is CASSLGGGGYGYTF. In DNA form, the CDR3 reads TGTGCCAGCAGCCTGGGTGGGGGCGGCTATGGCTACACCTTC.

The CDR3 reads CASSLGGQGDTEAFF. The CDR3 nucleotides read TGTGCCAGCAGCTTAGGGGGACAGGGGGACACTGAAGCTTTCTTT. This sequence joins TRBV9 and TRBJ1-1; 11 nucleotides line up with TRBD1. The V gene end was trimmed by 4 bases and the J gene end by 3 bases; junction bases not matched to a gene: 5. The germline V gene has CDR1 SGDLS and CDR2 YYNGEE. This CDR3 has 15 residues.

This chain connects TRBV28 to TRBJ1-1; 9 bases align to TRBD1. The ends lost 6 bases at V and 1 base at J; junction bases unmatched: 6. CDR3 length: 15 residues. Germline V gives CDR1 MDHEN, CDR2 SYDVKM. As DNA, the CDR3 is TGTGCCAGCAGCCCATCGGGACAGGGGAACACTGAAGCTTTCTTT. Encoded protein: CASSPSGQGNTEAFF.

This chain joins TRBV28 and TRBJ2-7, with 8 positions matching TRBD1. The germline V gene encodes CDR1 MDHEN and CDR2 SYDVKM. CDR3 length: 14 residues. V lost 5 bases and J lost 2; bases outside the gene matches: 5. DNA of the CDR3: TGTGCCAGCAGTGGGACAGGTAGCACCTACGAGCAGTACTTC. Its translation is CASSGTGSTYEQYF. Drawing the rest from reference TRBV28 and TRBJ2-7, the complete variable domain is DVKVTQSSRYLVKRTGEKVFLECVQDMDHENMFWYRQDPGLGLRLIYFSYDVKMKEKGDIPEGYSVSREKKERFSLILESASTNQTSMYLCASSGTGSTYEQYFGPGTRLTVT.

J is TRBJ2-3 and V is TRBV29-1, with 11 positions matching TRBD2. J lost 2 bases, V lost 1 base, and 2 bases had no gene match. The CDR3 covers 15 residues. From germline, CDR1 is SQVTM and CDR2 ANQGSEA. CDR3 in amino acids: CSVEGLAGFTDTQYF. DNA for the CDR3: TGCAGCGTTGAAGGACTAGCGGGGTTCACAGATACGCAGTATTTT.

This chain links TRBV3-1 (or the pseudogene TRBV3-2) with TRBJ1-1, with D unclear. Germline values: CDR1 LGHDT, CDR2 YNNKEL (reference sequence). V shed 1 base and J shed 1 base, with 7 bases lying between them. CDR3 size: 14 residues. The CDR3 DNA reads TGTGCCAGCAGCCAAGTTCGGGGGAACACTGAAGCTTTCTTT. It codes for CASSQVRGNTEAFF.

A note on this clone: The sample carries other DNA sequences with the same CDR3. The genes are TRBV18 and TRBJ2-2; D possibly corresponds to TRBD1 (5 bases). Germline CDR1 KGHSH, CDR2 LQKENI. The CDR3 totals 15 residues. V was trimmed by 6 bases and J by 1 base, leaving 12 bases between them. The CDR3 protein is CASSPRQGNTGELFF. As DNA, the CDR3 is TGTGCCAGCTCTCCTCGTCAGGGGAACACCGGGGAGCTGTTTTTT.

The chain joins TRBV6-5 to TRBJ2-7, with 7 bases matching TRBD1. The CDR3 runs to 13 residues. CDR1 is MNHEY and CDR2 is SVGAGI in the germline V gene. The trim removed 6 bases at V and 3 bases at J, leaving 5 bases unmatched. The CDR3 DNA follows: TGTGCCAGCAGCCGGGACAGCTTCTACGAGCAGTACTTC. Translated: CASSRDSFYEQYF.

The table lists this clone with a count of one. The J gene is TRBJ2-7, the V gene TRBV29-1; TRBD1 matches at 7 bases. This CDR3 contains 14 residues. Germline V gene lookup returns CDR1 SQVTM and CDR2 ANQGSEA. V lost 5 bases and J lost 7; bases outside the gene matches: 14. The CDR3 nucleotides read TGCAGCGTTTTTTTGCACGACAGGGCTGGTGAGCAGTACTTC. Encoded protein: CSVFLHDRAGEQYF.

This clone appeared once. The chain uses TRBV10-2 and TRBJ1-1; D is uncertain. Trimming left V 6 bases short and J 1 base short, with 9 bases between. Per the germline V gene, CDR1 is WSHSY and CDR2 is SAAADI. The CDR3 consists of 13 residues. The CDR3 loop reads CASRRAGNTEAFF. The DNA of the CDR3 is TGCGCCAGCAGGAGGGCCGGGAACACTGAAGCTTTCTTT.

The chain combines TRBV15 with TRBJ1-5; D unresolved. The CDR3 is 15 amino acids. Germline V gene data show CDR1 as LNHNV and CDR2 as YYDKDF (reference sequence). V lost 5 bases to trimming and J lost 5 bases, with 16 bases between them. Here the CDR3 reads CATSRWSGSDQPQHF. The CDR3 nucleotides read TGTGCCACCAGCCGCTGGAGTGGGTCCGATCAGCCCCAGCATTTT.

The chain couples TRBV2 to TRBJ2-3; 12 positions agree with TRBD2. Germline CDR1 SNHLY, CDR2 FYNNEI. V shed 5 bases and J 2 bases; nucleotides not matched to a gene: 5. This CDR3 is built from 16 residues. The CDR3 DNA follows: TGTGCCAGCAGTCCTAGCGGGGGGGCTCACACAGATACGCAGTATTTT. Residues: CASSPSGGAHTDTQYF.